The 18 T cell receptor beta chains reported below all come from one sample, sequenced in a study of T-cell reconstitution after alpha-beta-depleted transplantation in children. This sample's TCRbeta library carried unique molecular identifier barcodes. TCRdb called the PCR reads again in MiXCR, with one record for every CDR3 protein. This table has fewer than 750,000 distinct CDR3 sequences, about 23% appearing once. Sequencing used PBMCs, mostly from graft donor cells, obtained 360 days after TCRalphabeta/CD19-depleted stem cell transplant. Receptor source: a boy under two years old who had a stem cell transplant for acute myeloid leukemia, so the T cells may come from the graft donor.

The CDR3 sequence: CASSLTGAPQETQYF. In DNA form, the CDR3 reads TGTGCCAGCAGTTTAACAGGAGCACCCCAAGAGACCCAGTACTTC. The gene calls are TRBV12-3 or TRBV12-4 and TRBJ2-5; maybe TRBD1 (5 bases). V dropped 2 bases and J dropped 1 base, with 11 bases sitting between them. CDR3 length: 15 residues.

This clonotype was detected many times. This rearrangement joins TRBV11-2 to TRBJ1-1; D uncertain. Germline V gene data show CDR1 as SGHAT and CDR2 as FQNNGV. Trimming cost V 4 bases and J 3 bases, with 12 bases left between them. The CDR3 length is 14 residues. Here the CDR3 reads CASSSLSWDTEAFF. The CDR3 nucleotides read TGTGCCAGCAGCTCCCTTTCGTGGGACACTGAAGCTTTCTTT.

The chain carries TRBV29-1 and TRBJ1-2; the match to TRBD1 covers 10 bases. The length of the CDR3 is 14 residues. Per the germline V gene, CDR1 is SQVTM and CDR2 is ANQGSEA. Trimming removed 5 bases from V and 4 bases from J; junction bases left unmatched: 7. The CDR3 here is CSVPRGTGAYGYTF. The DNA for the CDR3 is TGCAGCGTTCCCCGCGGGACAGGGGCCTATGGCTACACCTTC.

This chain joins TRBV20-1 and TRBJ2-3; possibly TRBD2 for D (7 bases). Germline assignment: CDR1 DFQATT and CDR2 SNEGSKA (reference sequence). CDR3 length: 18 amino acids. The ends were cut back, 3 bases at V and 0 bases at J, with 22 bases in the middle. CDR3 coding DNA: TGCAGTGCTAGTGCCAGGGGCCTAAAGCGGGATAGCACAGATACGCAGTATTTT. Translated: CSASARGLKRDSTDTQYF.

This sequence joins TRBV7-9 and TRBJ1-4, with D unresolved. V was trimmed by 1 base and J by 0 bases, leaving 6 bases between them. CDR3 length equals 15 residues. Per the germline V gene, CDR1 is SEHNR and CDR2 is FQNEAQ (reference sequence). CDR3 amino acids: CASSLVPSTNEKLFF. The DNA of the CDR3 is TGTGCCAGCAGCTTAGTCCCATCAACTAATGAAAAACTGTTTTTT.

In its sample, this clonotype was seen a few times. CDR3 bases: TGTGCCAGCAGTTTAATGGGCCTGGAGAACACTGAAGCTTTCTTT. It yields the protein CASSLMGLENTEAFF. The chain couples TRBV27 to TRBJ1-1; D gene unclear. The CDR3 contains 15 residues. V lost 2 bases, J lost 1 base, and 11 bases lay in between. Germline CDR1 is MNHEY and CDR2 is SMNVEV (reference sequence).

The sample holds a few counts of this clonotype. V gene TRBV19 combines with J gene TRBJ1-4, with 7 bases aligning to TRBD1. The CDR3 length is 16 residues. V trimming: 7 bases; J trimming: 6 bases; junction bases outside the gene matches: 14. Germline CDR1 LNHDA, CDR2 SQIVND (reference sequence). The CDR3 DNA follows: TGTGCCAGTACCATAGGGGGCGGGGACGGGCATGAAAAACTGTTTTTT. This sequence encodes CASTIGGGDGHEKLFF. Full variable domain (outside the CDR3, taken from reference TRBV19 and TRBJ1-4): DGGITQSPKYLFRKEGQNVTLSCEQNLNHDAMYWYRQDPGQGLRLIYYSQIVNDFQKGDIAEGYSVSREKKESFPLTVTSAQKNPTAFYLCASTIGGGDGHEKLFFGSGTQLSVL.

Ten or more counts support this clonotype. V is TRBV25-1 and J is TRBJ2-7, with unresolved D. CDR1 and CDR2 from the germline V gene are MGHDK and SYGVNS. The ends were cut back, 4 bases at V and 3 bases at J, with 16 bases in the middle. The CDR3 totals 15 residues. In DNA, the CDR3 is TGTGCCAGCAGTGCTGGGTTTGAGGCCAACTACGAGCAGTACGTC. Translating it yields CASSAGFEANYEQYV.

This clonotype was recorded a few times. V usage is TRBV20-1 and J usage is TRBJ2-7; 7 bases fit TRBD1. V shed 1 base and J 6 bases; nucleotides not matched to a gene: 9. This CDR3 spans 14 amino acids. Germline CDR1 DFQATT, CDR2 SNEGSKA (reference sequence). CDR3 DNA: TGCAGTGCTAGAGCCTGGACAGGTCCGATCGAGCAGTACGTC. Its protein product is CSARAWTGPIEQYV.

The chain couples TRBV7-2 to TRBJ2-3, with 8 positions matching TRBD2. V lost 5 bases to trimming and J lost 10 bases; unmatched junction nucleotides: 11. Germline V gene lookup returns CDR1 SGHTA and CDR2 FQGNSA. This CDR3 has 14 residues. CDR3 sequence reads: CASSLKGPGGAQYF. The CDR3 nucleotides read TGTGCCAGCAGCCTTAAGGGTCCGGGAGGGGCGCAGTATTTT.

The table lists this clonotype with many counts. The chain has TRBV20-1 and TRBJ1-2; no reliable D call. Trimming pared 4 bases from V and 4 bases from J, leaving 13 bases between. Germline lookup yields CDR1 DFQATT and CDR2 SNEGSKA (reference sequence). The CDR3 covers 13 residues. CDR3 residues: CSATPERLYGYTF. The CDR3 region has the DNA TGCAGTGCTACTCCCGAGCGTCTCTATGGCTACACCTTC.

This clonotype was seen repeatedly, ten times or more. The chain is built from TRBV9 and TRBJ2-2; D unresolved. The CDR3 contains 15 residues. The V gene's germline CDR1 is SGDLS and CDR2 YYNGEE. V shed 0 bases and J shed 1 base, with 7 bases lying between them. The CDR3 here is CASSVVGGNTGELFF. CDR3 DNA: TGTGCCAGCAGCGTAGTAGGCGGGAACACCGGGGAGCTGTTTTTT.

This clonotype showed up many times. This sequence joins TRBV7-9 and TRBJ2-6; D ambiguous. Trimming removed 2 bases at V and 3 bases at J, with 5 bases between. The length of the CDR3 is 14 residues. CDR1 and CDR2 from the germline V gene are SEHNR and FQNEAQ (reference sequence). CDR3 loop: CASSLRGGANVLTF. In DNA form, the CDR3 reads TGTGCCAGCAGCTTACGCGGTGGGGCCAACGTCCTGACTTTC.

This chain connects TRBV7-9 to TRBJ2-7, with 10 bases aligning to TRBD1. After removal of 0 bases from V and 6 bases from J, the junction contained 2 bases not matched to a gene. This CDR3 spans 14 amino acids. The V gene's germline CDR1 is SEHNR and CDR2 FQNEAQ (reference sequence). The chain's CDR3 is CASSLAGTGAEQYV. Written as DNA, the CDR3 is TGTGCCAGCAGCTTAGCCGGGACAGGGGCCGAGCAGTACGTC.

This clonotype showed up many times. The chain is built from TRBV7-2 and TRBJ2-1; possibly TRBD1 or TRBD2 for D (5 bases each). Germline assignment: CDR1 SGHTA and CDR2 FQGNSA. This CDR3 is 13 amino acids long. V shed 5 bases and J shed 7 bases, with 12 bases lying between them. The CDR3 loop is CASSDGTANEQFF. DNA for the CDR3: TGTGCCAGCAGCGACGGGACGGCTAATGAGCAGTTCTTC.

This clonotype has at least ten counts. The V call is TRBV20-1, the J call TRBJ2-1, with D unresolved. Germline V CDR1 and CDR2: DFQATT, SNEGSKA (reference sequence). This CDR3 has 12 residues. V lost 3 bases to trimming and J lost 5 bases, with 8 bases between them. The CDR3 is CSASPVNNEQFF. As DNA, the CDR3 is TGCAGTGCTAGCCCCGTTAACAATGAGCAGTTCTTC.

This clonotype was counted ten times or more. The J gene is TRBJ1-6, the V gene TRBV5-1, with D unclear. Per the germline V gene, CDR1 is SGHRS and CDR2 is YFSETQ. The CDR3 is made up of 12 amino acids. Written as DNA, the CDR3 is TGCGTCGTAGGGCAGTCGAATTCACCCCTCCACTTT. Translation gives CVVGQSNSPLHF.

This clonotype was seen more than once but under ten times. V is TRBV29-1 and J is TRBJ2-1; D could derive from TRBD1 or TRBD2 (5 bases each). Germline CDR1 SQVTM, CDR2 ANQGSEA. V lost 3 bases and J 0 bases, leaving 24 bases between the germline ends. This CDR3 has 19 amino acids. CDR3 bases: TGCAGCGTTGACGGGGCAGGCCCAGAACCCTGGAGCTCCTACAATGAGCAGTTCTTC. It is translated as CSVDGAGPEPWSSYNEQFF.